This TCR beta chain was found in a study of Ad26.COV2.S vaccination and SARS-CoV-2 variants listed by TCRdb under 2021. About the full investigation: Vaccine-arm donors were drawn from COV1001, a multicentre, randomized, double-blind, placebo-controlled phase I-IIa trial of Ad26.COV2.S in healthy adults. Ad26.COV2.S was administered intramuscularly at a dose of 5x10^10 or 1x10^11 viral particles, either as one shot or as two shots given 56 days apart. Sequencing of the TCRbeta repertoire served to evaluate the specificity and breadth of SARS-CoV-2-reactive T cell receptors following Ad26.COV2.S vaccination. The TCR-sequenced set comprised approximately 30 samples: approximately 19 Ad26.COV2.S vaccine recipients, 5 placebo recipients and 8 SARS-CoV-2 convalescent individuals. Trial participants were randomized into five groups of five: low-dose or high-dose Ad26.COV2.S given once or twice, or placebo on both occasions. Blinding of investigators to trial group allocation was maintained during experiments and outcome assessment.

As concerns this clone: It lacks a known antigen. Nothing much larger sits one base from this clone, and base qualities are not available.

TCRbeta CDR3 regions were sequenced with the immunoSEQ Assay. After extraction, genomic DNA underwent amplification by bias-controlled multiplex PCR, followed by high-throughput sequencing. As for how the authors treated the data: To quantify the absolute abundance of each unique TCRbeta CDR3 region, sequences were collapsed and filtered. T cell fraction was estimated by normalizing TCRbeta template counts to usable DNA, which was measured by amplifying reference genes present in all nucleated cells. Repertoire TCRs were annotated as SARS-CoV-2-specific when V gene, CDR3 amino acid sequence and J gene were exactly matched to a known reactive TCR set. MIRA supplied the reference SARS-CoV-2 TCR set, which was filtered for enrichment in COVID-19-positive ImmuneCODE repertoires so that public or cross-reactive TCRs were removed. Using the MIRA antigens, annotated TCRs were further analysed by specific ORF or by position within an ORF. Depth was the summed frequency of annotated unique rearrangements, while breadth was defined as annotated unique rearrangements over total unique productive rearrangements. TCR breadth was compared between groups using two-sided Wilcoxon rank-sum tests. TCRdb provides this immuneACCESS table in a form limited to in-frame rearrangements. Some clones are lacking; in checked studies, under half of them reflect an unresolved V gene, and why the rest are absent is not known. The V and J calls and clone size come from that table; D and trimming were worked out from the DNA. The sample yields hundreds of thousands of clones; 88% were counted once. Around 6.4% of the sample lies in the top ten.

Beyond this particular receptor, the publication reports: Compared with placebo recipients, Ad26.COV2.S recipients showed higher spike-specific TCR breadth (P = 0.0014). Comparing responses between vaccine doses or regimens was not something the study was powered to do. According to the authors, total T cell responses may have been underestimated by the TCR breadth and depth analyses. Comparable non-spike TCR breadth was observed between vaccine and placebo recipients, consistent with only spike being contained in the vaccine. After vaccination, substantial breadth of spike-specific CD8+ and CD4+ T cell responses was reported.

In the paper's terms, the treatment or condition label means: some 19 received Ad26.COV2.S at low or high dose, single or two shots; a few received placebo; per-sample allocation not given. Repertoires of vaccine and placebo recipients were sequenced from samples taken on day 63 after the first injection. Cohort 1b enrolled 20 to 30 adults aged 18-55 years at a single site in Boston, USA, between 29 July and 7 August 2020. Ad26.COV2.S consisted of a replication-incompetent adenovirus type 26 vector by which a prefusion-stabilized SARS-CoV-2 spike protein from the original Wuhan strain was expressed. The source material was peripheral blood, sampled in a trial of Ad26.COV2.S vaccine versus placebo. This clonotype was obtained from a person aged 18-65 years who received the Ad26.COV2.S COVID-19 vaccine or a placebo.

The CDR3 here reads CASSFRGQPGGKLFF. The nucleotide sequence reads TGTGCCAGCAGCTTTAGGGGGCAACCCGGCGGAAAGCTGTTTTTT. The chain joins TRBV11-2 to TRBJ2-2, with 7 bases in between that match TRBD1. Compared with germline, V lacks 3 bases and J lacks 12 bases; bases without a gene match: 13. The CDR3 covers 15 residues, taking in both the cysteine and the phenylalanine. Here the CDR3 DNA is all that survives: 45 bases in frame from base 1. The germline V gene specifies SGHAT as CDR1 and FQNNGV as CDR2.